This is a list of T cell receptor beta chains from one sample in a study of radiotherapy plus CTLA-4 blockade in lung cancer. The protocol was immunoSEQ multiplex PCR, while the TCRdb copy is restricted to in-frame clones and leaves out a portion. The data contain under 90,000 clones, around 72% of them singletons. Sequencing used peripheral blood, obtained from a patient treated with radiotherapy plus ipilimumab. The source is a human donor with non-small cell lung cancer that progressed on radiotherapy plus ipilimumab. Each CDR3 is given with its conserved first and last residue. The D gene is left open where the match is weak. Only part of the rows carry a size: once, few, many, or a class if the clone is expanded.

J: TRBJ1-1
D: .
size: .
V: TRBV7-2
CDR3: CASSPGSGTEAFF
DNA: TGTGCCAGCAGCCCTGGAAGTGGGACTGAAGCTTTCTTT

J: TRBJ1-1
D: .
size: .
V: TRBV28
CDR3: CASSSSRAFF
DNA: TGTGCCAGCAGCTCTTCGAGGGCTTTCTTT

J: TRBJ1-4
D: TRBD1
size: .
V: TRBV7-2
CDR3: CASSRGAGGGEKLFF
DNA: TGTGCCAGCAGCCGAGGCGCAGGGGGCGGTGAAAAACTGTTTTTT

J: TRBJ2-4
D: TRBD2
size: few
V: TRBV4-3
CDR3: CASSQEVRGGVAKNIQYF
DNA: TGCGCCAGCAGCCAAGAGGTCCGGGGGGGGGTAGCCAAAAACATTCAGTACTTC

J: TRBJ1-6
D: .
size: .
V: TRBV7-8
CDR3: CASSLEVRSYNSPLHF
DNA: TGTGCCAGCAGCTTAGAAGTCAGATCCTATAATTCACCCCTCCACTTT

J: TRBJ2-1
D: TRBD2
size: .
V: TRBV7-8
CDR3: CASSLGSSGSEQFF
DNA: TGTGCCAGCAGCTTAGGTTCCAGCGGGAGTGAGCAGTTCTTC

J: TRBJ2-1
D: .
size: few
V: TRBV5-3
CDR3: CASSFGGSNEQFF
DNA: TGTGCCAGCAGCTTCGGTGGAAGCAATGAGCAGTTCTTC

J: TRBJ2-7
D: TRBD1
size: .
V: TRBV4-1
CDR3: CASSQLGTGAYEQYF
DNA: TGCGCCAGCAGCCAGTTGGGGACAGGGGCCTACGAGCAGTACTTC

J: TRBJ1-1
D: TRBD1
size: .
V: TRBV7-9
CDR3: CASSVAGDRSYTEAFF
DNA: TGTGCCAGCAGCGTTGCCGGGGACAGGTCTTACACTGAAGCTTTCTTT

J: TRBJ1-4
D: .
size: .
V: TRBV7-9
CDR3: CAAQDNEKLFF
DNA: TGTGCCGCCCAGGATAATGAAAAACTGTTTTTT

J: TRBJ1-1
D: .
size: .
V: TRBV18
CDR3: CASSPPGGSDTEAFF
DNA: TGTGCCAGCTCACCCCCCGGAGGTAGCGACACTGAAGCTTTCTTT

J: TRBJ2-3
D: .
size: .
V: TRBV7-2
CDR3: CASSTTGHGSDTQYF
DNA: TGTGCCAGCAGCACCACTGGGCACGGGTCAGATACGCAGTATTTT

J: TRBJ2-1
D: .
size: once
V: TRBV2
CDR3: CASSPGASSYNEQFF
DNA: TGTGCCAGCAGTCCTGGGGCAAGCTCCTACAATGAGCAGTTCTTC

J: TRBJ1-4
D: .
size: .
V: TRBV7-9
CDR3: CASSLVLGRNEKLFF
DNA: TGTGCCAGCAGCTTAGTTTTAGGCCGAAATGAAAAACTGTTTTTT

J: TRBJ2-7
D: TRBD2
size: .
V: TRBV10-3
CDR3: CAISARTSGSYEQYF
DNA: TGTGCCATCAGTGCCAGGACTAGCGGGAGTTACGAGCAGTACTTC

J: TRBJ2-1
D: TRBD2
size: .
V: TRBV18
CDR3: CASSPLAGAGGEQFF
DNA: TGTGCCAGCTCACCCCTAGCGGGGGCCGGGGGGGAGCAGTTCTTC

J: TRBJ2-7
D: .
size: .
V: TRBV28
CDR3: CASRSRPYEQYF
DNA: TGTGCCAGCAGGAGCCGCCCCTACGAGCAGTACTTC

J: TRBJ1-2
D: .
size: .
V: TRBV30
CDR3: CAWSVNRERGYTF
DNA: TGTGCCTGGAGTGTAAACAGGGAGCGCGGCTACACCTTC

J: TRBJ1-5
D: .
size: .
V: TRBV6-4
CDR3: CASSDSGHPERNQPQHF
DNA: TGTGCCAGCAGTGACTCGGGGCACCCGGAGCGCAATCAGCCCCAGCATTTT

J: TRBJ2-3
D: TRBD2
size: once
V: TRBV27
CDR3: CASSLFSGAPSTDTQYF
DNA: TGTGCCAGCAGTCTCTTTAGCGGGGCACCTAGCACAGATACGCAGTATTTT

J: TRBJ1-1
D: .
size: once
V: TRBV6-5
CDR3: CASSWGDEAFF
DNA: TGTGCCAGCAGTTGGGGGGATGAAGCTTTCTTT

J: TRBJ1-3
D: .
size: .
V: TRBV6-5
CDR3: CASSATAGNTIYF
DNA: TGTGCCAGCAGTGCCACAGCTGGAAACACCATATATTTT

J: TRBJ2-5
D: .
size: .
V: TRBV5-1
CDR3: CASSLTGQYQETQYF
DNA: TGCGCCAGCAGCTTGACGGGACAATACCAAGAGACCCAGTACTTC

J: TRBJ2-3
D: .
size: .
V: TRBV6-6
CDR3: CASSYIRRVTDTQYF
DNA: TGTGCCAGCAGTTACATTAGACGGGTCACAGATACGCAGTATTTT

J: TRBJ1-4
D: TRBD1
size: .
V: TRBV11-2
CDR3: CASSPGQATNEKLFF
DNA: TGTGCCAGCAGCCCCGGACAGGCAACTAATGAAAAACTGTTTTTT

J: TRBJ1-5
D: .
size: .
V: TRBV4-3
CDR3: CASSQDPHIEGQPQHF
DNA: TGCGCCAGCAGCCAAGATCCCCATATTGAGGGGCAGCCCCAGCATTTT

J: TRBJ2-5
D: TRBD1
size: .
V: TRBV28
CDR3: CASRSDRGSLETQYF
DNA: TGTGCCAGCAGGTCGGACAGGGGTTCTCTCGAGACCCAGTACTTC

J: TRBJ2-7
D: TRBD2
size: .
V: TRBV28
CDR3: CASSLRLAGVYEQYF
DNA: TGTGCCAGCAGTTTACGGCTAGCGGGAGTATACGAGCAGTACTTC

J: TRBJ2-7
D: .
size: .
V: TRBV2
CDR3: CASSAYRSSSYEQYF
DNA: TGTGCCAGCAGTGCCTACAGGTCCTCCTCCTACGAGCAGTACTTC

J: TRBJ2-1
D: TRBD2
size: .
V: TRBV9
CDR3: CASSVGGSGASYNEQFF
DNA: TGTGCCAGCAGCGTAGGAGGGAGCGGGGCGTCCTACAATGAGCAGTTCTTC

J: TRBJ2-7
D: TRBD1
size: .
V: TRBV6-5
CDR3: CASSSGQGAYEQYF
DNA: TGTGCCAGCAGTAGCGGACAGGGGGCCTACGAGCAGTACTTC

J: TRBJ1-5
D: .
size: .
V: TRBV10-1
CDR3: CASGGGRSNQPQHF
DNA: TGCGCCAGCGGAGGGGGGCGCAGCAATCAGCCCCAGCATTTT

J: TRBJ2-7
D: .
size: .
V: TRBV29-1
CDR3: CSAGTSYEQYF
DNA: TGCAGCGCTGGAACTTCCTACGAGCAGTACTTC

J: TRBJ2-7
D: TRBD1
size: .
V: TRBV19
CDR3: CASSVTGESYEQYF
DNA: TGTGCCAGTAGCGTGACAGGGGAATCCTACGAGCAGTACTTC

J: TRBJ2-3
D: .
size: .
V: TRBV7-2
CDR3: CASSLGKGLLTPDTQYF
DNA: TGTGCCAGCAGCTTAGGGAAGGGCCTCCTAACTCCAGATACGCAGTATTTT

J: TRBJ1-2
D: .
size: .
V: TRBV11-2
CDR3: CASSFSGALNYGYTF
DNA: TGTGCCAGCAGCTTTTCAGGAGCCCTTAACTATGGCTACACCTTC

J: TRBJ2-7
D: .
size: .
V: TRBV19
CDR3: CASSMAGPYEQYF
DNA: TGTGCCAGTAGTATGGCAGGACCCTACGAGCAGTACTTC

J: TRBJ2-2
D: .
size: .
V: TRBV5-1
CDR3: CASAPRPGANTGELFF
DNA: TGCGCCAGCGCCCCGCGGCCGGGCGCGAACACCGGGGAGCTGTTTTTT

J: TRBJ1-2
D: .
size: few
V: TRBV28
CDR3: CASSSRVYGYTF
DNA: TGTGCCAGCAGTTCTCGAGTATATGGCTACACCTTC

J: TRBJ2-1
D: TRBD2
size: .
V: TRBV9
CDR3: CASSGTSVHGNEQFF
DNA: TGTGCCAGCAGCGGGACTAGCGTACACGGCAATGAGCAGTTCTTC

J: TRBJ1-1
D: .
size: .
V: TRBV6-5
CDR3: CASRASGDTEAFF
DNA: TGTGCCAGCAGAGCCTCAGGGGACACTGAAGCTTTCTTT

J: TRBJ2-1
D: .
size: .
V: TRBV18
CDR3: CASSPPSRVGDEQFF
DNA: TGTGCCAGCTCACCACCGTCTAGGGTCGGCGATGAGCAGTTCTTC

J: TRBJ1-1
D: .
size: .
V: TRBV2
CDR3: CANIKENTEAFF
DNA: TGTGCCAACATTAAAGAGAACACTGAAGCTTTCTTT

J: TRBJ2-1
D: TRBD2
size: .
V: TRBV29-1
CDR3: CSVDGTRLPNEQFF
DNA: TGCAGCGTTGACGGGACTAGGTTACCCAATGAGCAGTTCTTC

J: TRBJ2-3
D: .
size: .
V: TRBV5-1
CDR3: CASSLERDVDTQYF
DNA: TGCGCCAGCAGCTTGGAAAGGGATGTAGATACGCAGTATTTT

J: TRBJ2-3
D: .
size: .
V: TRBV29-1
CDR3: CSVEGAGVGLGTDTQYF
DNA: TGCAGCGTTGAAGGGGCAGGGGTTGGGTTGGGCACAGATACGCAGTATTTT

J: TRBJ2-1
D: TRBD1
size: .
V: TRBV4-1
CDR3: CASSPGTGNEQFF
DNA: TGCGCCAGCAGCCCCGGGACAGGGAATGAGCAGTTCTTC

J: TRBJ2-7
D: .
size: .
V: TRBV5-4
CDR3: CASSLGTDSYEQYF
DNA: TGTGCCAGCAGCTTGGGGACAGACTCCTACGAGCAGTACTTC

J: TRBJ1-1
D: TRBD1
size: .
V: TRBV6-6
CDR3: CASSLPQDRGTEAFF
DNA: TGTGCCAGCAGTCTTCCCCAGGACAGGGGCACTGAAGCTTTCTTT

J: TRBJ2-3
D: .
size: .
V: TRBV9
CDR3: CASSVAGTAASTDTQYF
DNA: TGTGCCAGCAGCGTAGCGGGGACTGCCGCTAGCACAGATACGCAGTATTTT

J: TRBJ1-1
D: .
size: .
V: TRBV7-2
CDR3: CASSETTEAFF
DNA: TGTGCCAGCAGTGAAACCACTGAAGCTTTCTTT

J: TRBJ2-7
D: TRBD1
size: .
V: TRBV7-3
CDR3: CASSLRTGITYEQYF
DNA: TGTGCCAGCAGCTTAAGGACAGGTATCACCTACGAGCAGTACTTC

J: TRBJ2-7
D: TRBD1
size: .
V: TRBV11-2
CDR3: CASSGQGHSKVYEQYF
DNA: TGTGCCAGCTCGGGACAGGGGCACTCAAAGGTCTACGAGCAGTACTTC

J: TRBJ1-1
D: .
size: .
V: TRBV25-1
CDR3: CASRPGAVNTEAFF
DNA: TGTGCCAGCAGACCCGGGGCGGTGAACACTGAAGCTTTCTTT

J: TRBJ2-2
D: .
size: few
V: TRBV18
CDR3: CASSPENSNTGELFF
DNA: TGTGCCAGCTCACCGGAGAATTCGAACACCGGGGAGCTGTTTTTT

J: TRBJ2-1
D: .
size: .
V: TRBV6-5
CDR3: CASRPGDTYNEQFF
DNA: TGTGCCAGCAGACCAGGAGATACCTACAATGAGCAGTTCTTC

J: TRBJ1-3
D: TRBD1
size: few
V: TRBV9
CDR3: CASSPGGFSGNTIYF
DNA: TGTGCCAGCAGCCCAGGGGGTTTTTCTGGAAACACCATATATTTT